A single sample is the source of the 20 T cell receptor beta chains below, sequenced in a study of Graves' ophthalmopathy and Graves' hyperthyroidism. Amplification from RNA transcripts yielded the TCR beta CDR3 regions. The authors performed first-round RT-PCR with HTBI primers and then a second-round multiplex PCR. One entry per CDR3 protein results from TCRdb running MiXCR on the multiplex PCR reads. The table includes roughly 380,000 distinct CDR3 sequences, about 16% detected once. Specimen: peripheral blood. The source is a woman in her late teens or twenties with stable Graves' hyperthyroidism.

This clonotype appeared many times. This chain joins TRBV19 and TRBJ2-2; perhaps TRBD1 as D (6 bases). The CDR3 is made up of 15 amino acids. Germline CDR1 is LNHDA and CDR2 is SQIVND (reference sequence). With 5 bases removed from V and 1 base from J, the gap between germline ends came to 11 bases. The CDR3 DNA is TGTGCCAGTAGTCTTAACAGGGTGAACACCGGGGAGCTGTTTTTT. Its protein is CASSLNRVNTGELFF.

This clonotype appeared many times. The chain employs TRBV20-1 and TRBJ1-5, with D unresolved. Germline CDR1 DFQATT, CDR2 SNEGSKA (reference sequence). Trimming stripped 1 base from V and 6 bases from J, with 16 bases between. This CDR3 has 15 residues. CDR3 residues: CSARALSLNGQPQHF. CDR3 DNA: TGCAGTGCTAGAGCCCTGAGCCTTAATGGTCAGCCCCAGCATTTT.

Many counts were recorded for this clonotype. This rearrangement joins TRBV5-1 to TRBJ1-2; 7 positions agree with TRBD1. This CDR3 is built from 19 residues. Trimming removed 4 bases from V and 1 base from J; junction bases left unmatched: 19. From germline, CDR1 is SGHRS and CDR2 YFSETQ. The CDR3 loop is CASSLTSWDSGEINYGYTF. CDR3 nucleotides: TGCGCCAGCAGCCTGACTTCCTGGGACAGCGGAGAAATTAACTATGGCTACACCTTC.

This clonotype showed up many times. The chain uses TRBV12-3 or TRBV12-4 and TRBJ2-5; 13 positions match TRBD2. J gave up 5 bases and V 6 bases, and 6 bases lay outside the gene matches. The CDR3 has 15 residues. In nucleotides, the CDR3 is TGTGCCAGCAGATCCCTACTAGCGGGAGGGGAGACCCAGTACTTC. It translates to CASRSLLAGGETQYF.

The chain employs TRBV12-3 or TRBV12-4 and TRBJ2-7, with 15 bases matching TRBD2. CDR3 length: 14 residues. J lost 6 bases, V lost 7 bases, and 4 bases had no gene match. The CDR3 sequence is CASISGLAGGEQYF. As DNA, the CDR3 is TGTGCCAGCATCTCGGGACTAGCGGGAGGCGAGCAGTACTTC.

This clonotype was detected ten times or more. The chain employs TRBV24-1 and TRBJ2-7; D may correspond to TRBD1 or TRBD2 (5 bases each). Germline V gene sequence: CDR1 KGHDR, CDR2 SFDVKD. This CDR3 spans 13 amino acids. The V and J ends lost 3 bases and 6 bases respectively, with 11 bases between them. As DNA, the CDR3 is TGTGCCACCAGTGATGGACGGGGCCGCGAGCAGTACTTC. Protein: CATSDGRGREQYF.

This clonotype has a count of ten or more. The V and J genes are TRBV5-1 and TRBJ1-6; 7 bases fit TRBD1. V lost 4 bases to trimming and J lost 7 bases; unmatched junction nucleotides: 5. Germline loops: CDR1 SGHRS, CDR2 YFSETQ. This CDR3 has 14 amino acids. CDR3 loop: CASSLGTANSPLHF. In DNA form, the CDR3 reads TGCGCCAGCAGCCTCGGGACAGCCAATTCACCCCTCCACTTT.

This clonotype has a count of ten or more. This CDR3 is CASSFLSSYNEQFF. The CDR3 bases are TGTGCCAGCAGCTTCCTTAGCTCCTACAATGAGCAGTTCTTC. The chain uses TRBV7-9 and TRBJ2-1; D is unresolved. V was clipped by 3 bases and J by 0 bases, with 6 bases between them. CDR3 size: 14 residues. Germline values: CDR1 SEHNR, CDR2 FQNEAQ (reference sequence).

This clonotype was counted many times. This chain links TRBV11-3 with TRBJ1-1, with 7 positions matching TRBD1. CDR1 and CDR2 (germline): SGHNT, YENEEA. This CDR3 has 15 residues. Trimming removed 5 bases from V and 1 base from J; junction bases left unmatched: 7. The CDR3 DNA reads TGTGCCAGCAGCGTCACCGGGACAGCGAACACTGAAGCTTTCTTT. This encodes CASSVTGTANTEAFF.

In its sample, this clonotype was seen a few times. The gene calls are TRBV19 and TRBJ1-5, with 8 bases identical to TRBD1. The J segment lost 7 bases and the V segment lost 11 bases, leaving 16 bases of the junction unmatched. This CDR3 comprises 15 residues. Germline V gene data show CDR1 as LNHDA and CDR2 as SQIVND (reference sequence). The CDR3 DNA sequence: TGTGCCTCGTCGCAGGGGGCGGGGGGTCGGCAGCCCCAGCATTTT. Encoded protein: CASSQGAGGRQPQHF.

This clonotype has just a few counts. The rearrangement joins TRBV2 to TRBJ1-1; 7 bases line up with TRBD1. This CDR3 comprises 15 residues. The V segment lost 2 bases and the J segment 4 bases; nucleotides outside the gene matches: 7. Germline V gives CDR1 SNHLY, CDR2 FYNNEI. The chain's CDR3 is CASSERDRLSTEAFF. DNA for the CDR3: TGTGCCAGCAGTGAAAGGGACAGACTGAGCACTGAAGCTTTCTTT. Together with reference TRBV2 and TRBJ1-1, the CDR3 gives the full variable domain: EPEVTQTPSHQVTQMGQEVILRCVPISNHLYFYWYRQILGQKVEFLVSFYNNEISEKSEIFDDQFSVERPDGSNFTLKIRSTKLEDSAMYFCASSERDRLSTEAFFGQGTRLTVV.

This clonotype was recorded many times. This rearrangement joins TRBV7-9 to TRBJ2-7; D remains ambiguous. This CDR3 contains 12 residues. V was cut by 5 bases and J by 0 bases, with 5 bases left in between. The germline gives CDR1 SEHNR, CDR2 FQNEAQ (reference sequence). The CDR3 spells CASSPHSYEQYF. In DNA form, the CDR3 reads TGTGCCAGCAGCCCCCACTCCTACGAGCAGTACTTC.

This clonotype was observed many times. This rearrangement joins TRBV6-1 to TRBJ1-2; D remains ambiguous. V was pared by 9 bases and J by 6 bases, with 26 bases between. Germline-derived CDR1 and CDR2 are MNHNS and SASEGT. This CDR3 spans 16 amino acids. CDR3 in amino acids: CASGEAASFAGNGYTF. Here the CDR3 DNA reads TGTGCCAGTGGTGAGGCGGCTTCCTTTGCGGGCAATGGCTACACCTTC.

This clonotype was observed many times. This chain connects TRBV11-3 to TRBJ2-5; possible D gene TRBD2, 5 bases. The V end lost 7 bases, the J end lost 0 bases, and 9 bases lay between the germline ends. CDR1 and CDR2 from the germline V gene are SGHNT and YENEEA. CDR3 length equals 13 residues. DNA for the CDR3: TGTGCCAGCACCCCCGGGGACCAAGAGACCCAGTACTTC. It is translated as CASTPGDQETQYF.

This clonotype was recorded at least ten times. The chain has TRBV28 and TRBJ1-1; D is undetermined. This CDR3 region has 14 residues. Trimming took off 5 bases at V and 1 base at J, with 11 bases between the two ends. Germline CDR1 and CDR2: MDHEN and SYDVKM. Written as DNA, the CDR3 is TGTGCCAGCAGTCCCCTAAGGGAGAACACTGAAGCTTTCTTT. Amino acid sequence: CASSPLRENTEAFF.

This clonotype was counted ten times or more. The genes are TRBV2 and TRBJ1-6; D gene ambiguous. The CDR3 consists of 13 residues. Between the trimmed V and J ends, which lost 7 bases and 5 bases, there was a span of 9 bases. CDR1 SNHLY and CDR2 FYNNEI come from the germline V gene. The CDR3 sequence: CASIGMDNSPLHF. The CDR3 DNA follows: TGTGCCAGCATTGGAATGGATAATTCACCCCTCCACTTT.

This clonotype came up many times. V is TRBV20-1 and J is TRBJ1-5, with a possible D match to TRBD1 (5 bases). The V and J ends lost 1 base and 7 bases respectively, with 14 bases between them. Germline CDR1 reads DFQATT; CDR2 reads SNEGSKA (reference sequence). The CDR3 contains 14 residues. The CDR3 here is CSARATGLGQPQHF. In DNA, the CDR3 is TGCAGTGCTAGAGCTACAGGACTTGGCCAGCCCCAGCATTTT.

The sample holds a few counts of this clonotype. The chain combines TRBV7-9 with TRBJ2-7; TRBD1 matches 8 bases. The V gene end was trimmed by 3 bases and the J gene end by 0 bases; junction bases not matched to a gene: 4. The CDR3 contains 15 residues. Germline V lookup: CDR1 SEHNR, CDR2 FQNEAQ (reference sequence). CDR3: CASSFGTGISYEQYF. The CDR3 bases are TGTGCCAGCAGCTTTGGGACAGGTATCTCCTACGAGCAGTACTTC.

In its sample, this clonotype was seen many times. The chain recombines TRBV27 with TRBJ1-2; 9 positions agree with TRBD1. There are 13 residues in the CDR3. Germline lookup yields CDR1 MNHEY and CDR2 SMNVEV (reference sequence). DNA of the CDR3: TGTGACCATCCGACAGGGGGTTCCTATGGCTACACCTTC. This sequence encodes CDHPTGGSYGYTF.

This rearrangement joins TRBV4-1 to TRBJ1-6, with a tentative D call TRBD1 (5 bases). V was shortened by 4 bases and J by 3 bases, with 13 bases between the two germline ends. CDR1 MGHRA and CDR2 YSYEKL come from the germline V gene. This CDR3 region has 16 residues. Here the CDR3 DNA reads TGCGCCAGCAGCCTAATAGCAGGGCTCTATAATTCACCCCTCCACTTT. Translated, it gives CASSLIAGLYNSPLHF.